These 20 T cell receptor beta chains share one sample of origin, sequenced in a study of T-cell reconstitution after alpha-beta-depleted transplantation in children. Molecular barcoding with unique molecular identifiers was used for the TCRbeta library. TCRdb called the PCR reads again in MiXCR, with one record for every CDR3 protein. The sample consists of roughly 340,000 distinct CDR3 sequences, about 17% of them appearing once. Sequences were derived from PBMCs, mostly from graft donor cells, sampled 360 days after TCRalphabeta/CD19-depleted stem cell transplant. All receptors come from a male patient between 2 and 10 years old who had a stem cell transplant for acute lymphoblastic leukemia, so the T cells may come from the graft donor.

This chain uses TRBV27 with TRBJ2-1; 7 bases match TRBD2. Looked up from germline, CDR1 is MNHEY and CDR2 is SMNVEV (reference sequence). J lost 8 bases, V lost 2 bases, and 6 bases had no gene match. The CDR3 is 14 amino acids. In DNA, the CDR3 is TGTGCCAGCAGTTTAGAACTAGCGAACGATGAGCAGTTCTTC. Its protein product is CASSLELANDEQFF.

On this clonotype: This may be a read error, as it is one base from a much larger clone. V gene TRBV6-5 combines with J gene TRBJ1-1, with TRBD1 matching 7 bases. CDR3 length: 16 amino acids. In germline, CDR1 is MNHEY, CDR2 SVGAGI. CDR3: CVSSYGTAGMNTEAFF. In DNA form, the CDR3 reads TGTGTCAGCAGTTACGGGACAGCCGGTATGAACACTGAAGCTTTCTTT.

This clonotype was counted at least ten times. The chain couples TRBV12-3 or TRBV12-4 to TRBJ2-2; D call uncertain. The CDR3 length is 14 residues. Trimming removed 1 base at V and 3 bases at J, with 6 bases between. CDR3 in amino acids: CASSLGSDTGELFF. As DNA, the CDR3 is TGTGCCAGCAGTTTAGGGAGTGACACCGGGGAGCTGTTTTTT.

Only a few counts were recorded for this clonotype. The J gene is TRBJ2-2, the V gene TRBV3-1; 8 nucleotides match TRBD2. The CDR3 spans 14 residues. Losses at the gene ends were 1 base for V and 6 bases for J; bases not matched to a gene: 1. Per germline, CDR1 LGHDT and CDR2 YNNKEL (reference sequence). CDR3 in amino acids: CASSQAGGPGELFF. The CDR3, as DNA: TGTGCCAGCAGCCAAGCGGGAGGGCCCGGGGAGCTGTTTTTT.

V gene TRBV28 combines with J gene TRBJ2-6, with D maybe TRBD2 (6 bases). In germline, CDR1 is MDHEN, CDR2 SYDVKM. The CDR3 runs 18 residues. V lost 0 bases to trimming and J lost 0 bases, with 12 bases between them. CDR3 nucleotide sequence: TGTGCCAGCAGTTTATGGCCCCGGAGGGGCTCTGGGGCCAACGTCCTGACTTTC. Encoded protein: CASSLWPRRGSGANVLTF.

This clonotype has only a few counts. The genes are TRBV6-1 and TRBJ1-6; tentative D call: TRBD1 (5 bases). Trimming removed 7 bases from V and 7 bases from J, with 11 bases in between. The CDR3 is 13 amino acids. Germline CDR1 and CDR2: MNHNS and SASEGT. The CDR3 region is CASKTGVNSPLHF. CDR3 in DNA: TGTGCCAGCAAAACAGGCGTCAATTCACCCCTCCACTTT.

This rearrangement joins TRBV12-3 or TRBV12-4 to TRBJ2-1; TRBD2 matches at 12 bases. The length of the CDR3 is 17 residues. After removal of 3 bases from V and 1 base from J, the junction contained 4 bases not matched to a gene. The CDR3 loop reads CASSFRLAGVSYNEQFF. In DNA, the CDR3 is TGTGCCAGCAGTTTCAGACTAGCGGGAGTTTCCTACAATGAGCAGTTCTTC.

The rearrangement joins TRBV12-3 or TRBV12-4 to TRBJ2-3, with a tentative D call TRBD1 (5 bases). Trimming removed 6 bases from V and 6 bases from J, with 22 bases in between. The CDR3 extends over 16 amino acids. CDR3 amino acids: CASSSHPTARWDTQYF. The CDR3 DNA sequence: TGTGCCAGCAGCTCTCACCCGACAGCGAGGTGGGATACGCAGTATTTT.

The table lists this clonotype with many counts. This chain joins TRBV3-1 and TRBJ1-6; TRBD1 aligns across 7 bases. The CDR3 has 14 residues. V gave up 2 bases and J gave up 9 bases; unmatched junction bases: 4. The germline CDR1 and CDR2 sequences are LGHDT and YNNKEL (reference sequence). CDR3 region: CASSQRGQFSPLHF. In nucleotides, the CDR3 is TGTGCCAGCAGCCAAAGGGGACAGTTTTCACCCCTCCACTTT.

This chain connects TRBV10-3 to TRBJ1-4; D is undetermined. The CDR3 is 16 residues long. Germline V gene lookup returns CDR1 ENHRY and CDR2 SYGVKD. The V end lost 2 bases, the J end lost 3 bases, and 13 bases lay between the germline ends. CDR3 sequence: CAISEAPSLSNEKLFF. Here the CDR3 DNA reads TGTGCCATCAGTGAGGCCCCCAGTCTCTCTAATGAAAAACTGTTTTTT.

The chain has TRBV6-5 and TRBJ2-7, with D hard to call. CDR3 length: 14 residues. Per the germline V gene, CDR1 is MNHEY and CDR2 is SVGAGI. The V gene lost 2 bases and the J gene lost 3 bases, with 11 bases spanning the gap. CDR3 region: CASSYGPFGYEQYF. Written as DNA, the CDR3 is TGTGCCAGCAGTTACGGCCCGTTCGGCTACGAGCAGTACTTC.

V is TRBV7-9 and J is TRBJ2-5; maybe TRBD2 (5 bases). This CDR3 is 15 amino acids long. CDR1 and CDR2 (germline): SEHNR, FQNEAQ (reference sequence). Deletions cut 4 bases from V and 2 bases from J, with 14 bases between. This CDR3 reads CASSSSRARQETQYF. The CDR3 DNA sequence: TGTGCCAGCAGCTCCTCGAGGGCGCGTCAAGAGACCCAGTACTTC.

V is TRBV20-1 and J is TRBJ1-2; possible D gene TRBD1, 6 bases. This CDR3 has 16 residues. In germline, CDR1 is DFQATT, CDR2 SNEGSKA (reference sequence). Trimming removed 2 bases from V and 4 bases from J, with 20 bases in between. In DNA form, the CDR3 reads TGCAGTGCTAGAAAGGGGGGGCAGGGGATCTCCTATGGCTACACCTTC. As protein: CSARKGGQGISYGYTF.

The chain employs TRBV10-3 and TRBJ2-7; TRBD1 agrees at 11 bases. The trim removed 6 bases at V and 3 bases at J, leaving 13 bases unmatched. Germline loops: CDR1 ENHRY, CDR2 SYGVKD. This CDR3 has 17 residues. CDR3 protein: CAIRGSTGTGGNYEQYF. As DNA, the CDR3 is TGTGCCATCAGAGGATCCACCGGGACAGGGGGTAACTACGAGCAGTACTTC.

This clonotype has more than one count but fewer than ten. J is TRBJ2-5 and V is TRBV29-1; 7 nucleotides match TRBD1. From germline, CDR1 is SQVTM and CDR2 ANQGSEA. This CDR3 region has 13 residues. V dropped 7 bases and J dropped 4; count of bases not matched to a gene: 9. CDR3 region: CSALLTGSETQYF. In nucleotides, the CDR3 is TGCAGCGCTTTGCTGACAGGGTCAGAGACCCAGTACTTC.

This clonotype was observed at least ten times. V gene TRBV10-3 combines with J gene TRBJ1-5; D is unresolved. The V end was cut by 2 bases, the J end by 2 bases, with 4 bases between. Looked up from germline, CDR1 is ENHRY and CDR2 is SYGVKD. This CDR3 spans 13 amino acids. CDR3 coding DNA: TGTGCCATCAGTGAGCAGCGCAATCAGCCCCAGCATTTT. Its protein product is CAISEQRNQPQHF.

CDR3 bases: TGTGCCAGCAGTTGGAGGCAGCTTCAAGAGACCCAGTACTTC. Encoded protein: CASSWRQLQETQYF. The gene calls are TRBV28 and TRBJ2-5; possible D gene TRBD2, 5 bases. Looked up from germline, CDR1 is MDHEN and CDR2 is SYDVKM. The CDR3 is 14 amino acids. V was clipped by 4 bases and J by 2 bases, with 11 bases between them.

This clonotype came up a few times. The V and J genes are TRBV28 and TRBJ2-6; D uncertain. Germline CDR1 reads MDHEN; CDR2 reads SYDVKM. This CDR3 is built from 15 residues. Deletions cut 7 bases from V and 2 bases from J, with 12 bases between. CDR3: CASKGPGAGANVLTF. Here the CDR3 DNA reads TGTGCCAGCAAGGGTCCCGGAGCTGGGGCCAACGTCCTGACTTTC. Full variable domain (missing parts from reference TRBV28 and TRBJ2-6): DVKVTQSSRYLVKRTGEKVFLECVQDMDHENMFWYRQDPGLGLRLIYFSYDVKMKEKGDIPEGYSVSREKKERFSLILESASTNQTSMYLCASKGPGAGANVLTFGAGSRLTVL.

With respect to this clonotype: At one end, the junction sequence differs from germline, possibly due to a read error. The V and J genes are TRBV4-3 and TRBJ2-3; 8 nucleotides match TRBD2. Germline CDR1 and CDR2: LGHNA and YSLEER. This CDR3 has 19 residues. The CDR3 protein is CASSQDARAGAPYTDTLYF. The CDR3 DNA follows: TGCGCCAGCAGCCAAGACGCCAGAGCGGGAGCCCCTTACACAGATACGCTGTATTTT.

The rearrangement joins TRBV4-2 to TRBJ1-5; no clear D gene. In germline, CDR1 is LGHNA, CDR2 YNFKEQ. V was pared by 0 bases and J by 7 bases, with 16 bases between. The CDR3 is 16 amino acids. For the CDR3, the DNA is TGTGCCAGCAGCCAAGAGGGTGTAGCAGACCCCCAGCCCCAGCATTTT. Translated, it gives CASSQEGVADPQPQHF.